Sequencing of this T cell receptor beta chain was carried out in a study of T cell changes during pregnancy in multiple sclerosis. The V gene lost 3 bases and the J gene lost 0 bases, with 15 bases spanning the gap. Germline values: CDR1 MNHEY, CDR2 SMNVEV (reference sequence). This CDR3 region has 16 residues. Sequenced by immunoSEQ multiplex PCR; TCRdb stores in-frame clones only, minus some. The sample consists of 30,000 or so clones, roughly 89% of them appearing once. The sequence was collected from a female donor with multiple sclerosis, enrolled in a pregnancy study. This material consisted of CD8+ T cells from peripheral blood mononuclear cells, taken in the second trimester of pregnancy. This chain links TRBV27 with TRBJ2-7; tentatively, D is TRBD2 (5 bases). The DNA for the CDR3 is TGTGCCAGCAGTTTCGTTTTGCCGGGAAGCTCCTACGAGCAGTACTTC. This gives the protein CASSFVLPGSSYEQYF.